Sequencing of this T cell receptor beta chain was carried out in a study of blood T cell repertoires in COVID-19. Overall study context: Collection of acute and convalescent COVID-19 samples took place in the United States, Italy and Spain. T cells, B-cell-depleted T cells, or PBMCs provided the cDNA or gDNA that served as material.

Under the authors' procedure: Reference gene primer amplification gave nucleated cell count estimates. Assay used: immunoSEQ multiplex PCR; TCRdb lists only in-frame clones, some missing. The V and J calls and the clone size are those of that table, but D and trimming were determined from the DNA. The profile shows over 250,000 clones, 91% of them singletons. This CDR3 comprises 15 residues. The V end lost 2 bases, the J end lost 4 bases, and 13 bases lay between the germline ends. The germline V gene has CDR1 MGHRA and CDR2 YSYEKL. This clone was picked up one time. The sequenced sample was peripheral blood. This clonotype was sampled from a person in their late teens or twenties with COVID-19, enrolled during active disease. This chain uses TRBV4-1 with TRBJ2-3; unclear D gene. CDR3 nucleotide sequence: TGCGCCAGCAGCCAAAGAGGTACTTCCTCAGATACGCAGTATTTT. Translation gives CASSQRGTSSDTQYF.